This TCR beta chain derives from a study of PD-1 blockade in classical Hodgkin lymphoma. Broader study findings: Among the patients, those starting nivolumab under 1 year after ASCT were excluded. Newly diagnosed patients reportedly trailed healthy donors in baseline TCR diversity. What drove the repertoire differences, possibly disease activity or prior therapy, has not been defined.

Clones were sequenced by immunoSEQ multiplex PCR, and TCRdb holds only the in-frame ones, with some missing. Of 25,000 to 30,000 clones in the sample, under 80% were seen once. The V end was cut by 1 base, the J end by 5 bases, with 17 bases between. CDR1 SEHNR and CDR2 FQNEAQ come from the germline V gene (reference sequence). This CDR3 comprises 16 residues. Time point given: cycle 4 day 1 (C4D1), after six to seven weeks of nivolumab. Relapse was seen in all patients after autologous stem cell transplantation, and brentuximab vedotin exposure was variable. Thawed PBMCs were the source of CD4+ T cells, purified by magnetic negative selection. When best responses were assessed, they were complete response, partial response or progressive disease. Turning to this clone: What it binds is unknown.

The V and J genes are TRBV7-9 and TRBJ2-5, with D perhaps TRBD2 (5 bases). This receptor was identified in a human donor with classical Hodgkin lymphoma. The sample was CD4+ T cells from blood, taken before the fourth cycle of nivolumab. This CDR3 reads CASSLVQVTEAETQYF. The CDR3 DNA reads TGTGCCAGCAGCTTAGTTCAGGTAACGGAGGCGGAGACCCAGTACTTC. Looking up the rest from reference TRBV7-9 and TRBJ2-5 gives the full variable domain: DTGVSQNPRHKITKRGQNVTFRCDPISEHNRLYWYRQTLGQGPEFLTYFQNEAQLEKSRLLSDRFSAERPKGSFSTLEIQRTEQGDSAMYLCASSLVQVTEAETQYFGPGTRLLVL.